The TCR beta chain described here comes from a study of identical twins. This clonotype appeared a few times. TCRdb itself ran the 5' RACE reads through MiXCR, one entry per CDR3 protein. The data show just over 450,000 distinct CDR3 sequences, approximately 15% seen once. These same data were also listed under a study on yellow fever vaccine responses in identical twins.

This clonotype was sampled from a woman aged 18 to 35 in good health. Sequencing input: CD4+ T cells sorted from blood.

The CDR3 DNA reads TGTGCCAGCAGTTACCCTCCCGGGGGCTCCTACAATGAGCAGTTCTTC. It yields the protein CASSYPPGGSYNEQFF. The J gene is TRBJ2-1, the V gene TRBV6-2 or TRBV6-3; perhaps TRBD2 as D (6 bases). The CDR3 has 16 residues. Germline V lookup: CDR1 MNHEY, CDR2 SVGEGT. V dropped 2 bases and J dropped 0 bases, with 11 bases sitting between them.